The 10 T cell receptor beta chains presented below share a single source sample, sequenced in a study of blood T cell repertoires in COVID-19. Generated by immunoSEQ multiplex PCR, the TCRdb table keeps only in-frame clones and is missing some. This table holds around 200,000 clones, just under 90% found once. The specimen sequenced was peripheral blood. These receptors were obtained from a woman aged 18-35 years who had recovered from COVID-19.

The chain employs TRBV5-1 and TRBJ1-4, with a weak D call TRBD1 (6 bases). V was cut by 4 bases and J by 6 bases, with 13 bases left in between. Germline values: CDR1 SGHRS, CDR2 YFSETQ. CDR3 size: 14 residues. This CDR3 reads CASSPQGQDEKLFF. The CDR3, as DNA: TGCGCCAGCAGCCCTCAGGGGCAGGATGAAAAACTGTTTTTT.

This rearrangement joins TRBV7-9 to TRBJ2-7; TRBD2 might be the D (7 bases). Trimming pared 3 bases from V and 5 bases from J, leaving 14 bases between. The CDR3 length is 14 residues. Germline CDR1 SEHNR, CDR2 FQNEAQ (reference sequence). CDR3 amino acids: CASSFGGAIDEQYF. CDR3 DNA sequence: TGTGCCAGCAGCTTTGGGGGGGCGATCGACGAGCAGTACTTC.

The chain joins TRBV6-6 to TRBJ1-5, with TRBD1 matching over 9 bases. CDR3 length: 14 amino acids. In germline, CDR1 is MNHNY, CDR2 SVGAGI (reference sequence). The ends lost 5 bases at V and 7 bases at J; junction bases unmatched: 6. The CDR3 spells CASSTDRGYQPQHF. The CDR3 bases are TGTGCCAGCAGTACAGACAGGGGGTACCAGCCCCAGCATTTT.

This chain links TRBV29-1 with TRBJ1-2; TRBD1 is a possible D gene (6 bases). CDR1 is SQVTM, CDR2 ANQGSEA, per germline. The CDR3 spans 12 residues. V was pared by 5 bases and J by 4 bases, with 11 bases between. Here the CDR3 reads CSVSRDTYGYTF. The CDR3, as DNA: TGCAGCGTTTCCCGGGACACCTATGGCTACACCTTC.

The table lists this clone with many counts. The V and J genes are TRBV29-1 and TRBJ1-2, with TRBD1 matching over 7 bases. This CDR3 has 12 amino acids. Per germline, CDR1 SQVTM and CDR2 ANQGSEA. V was pared by 0 bases and J by 9 bases, with 4 bases of the junction left unmatched. This CDR3 reads CSVEDKGASYTF. CDR3 bases: TGCAGCGTTGAAGATAAGGGGGCGAGCTACACCTTC.

V is TRBV7-3 and J is TRBJ2-3, with 10 bases identical to TRBD1. Looked up from germline, CDR1 is SGHTA and CDR2 is FQGTGA. The CDR3 has 14 residues. Trimming removed 3 bases from V and 4 bases from J; junction bases left unmatched: 1. In DNA, the CDR3 is TGTGCCAGCAGCTTCGGACAGGGGGCAGATACGCAGTATTTT. Protein product: CASSFGQGADTQYF.

This chain uses TRBV18 with TRBJ1-4, with D perhaps TRBD1 (5 bases). The V gene lost 8 bases and the J gene lost 5 bases, with 15 bases spanning the gap. The CDR3 covers 14 residues. CDR1 and CDR2 from the germline V gene are KGHSH and LQKENI. The CDR3 DNA is TGTGCCAGCCGTGATGGGGCAGGAAATGAAAAACTGTTTTTT. Translation: CASRDGAGNEKLFF.

This rearrangement joins TRBV7-2 to TRBJ1-5, with TRBD1 as a possible D gene (5 bases). Trimming stripped 1 base from V and 9 bases from J, with 13 bases between. Germline V gene data show CDR1 as SGHTA and CDR2 as FQGNSA. This CDR3 has 14 residues. In DNA, the CDR3 is TGTGCCAGCAGCTTAGTCGGGGGTAGGGGGCCCCAGCATTTT. It yields the protein CASSLVGGRGPQHF.

The genes are TRBV6-4 and TRBJ2-1; 8 positions match TRBD2. Germline loops: CDR1 MRHNA, CDR2 SNTAGT. The CDR3 runs to 16 residues. Germline trimming cut 2 bases from V and 0 bases from J; bases unmatched to any gene: 3. The CDR3 loop reads CASSDLGTSSYNEQFF. The DNA of the CDR3 is TGTGCCAGCAGTGACCTCGGGACTAGCTCCTACAATGAGCAGTTCTTC.

This chain connects TRBV3-1 (or the pseudogene TRBV3-2) to TRBJ2-7, with D perhaps matching TRBD2 (6 bases). Looked up from germline, CDR1 is LGHDT and CDR2 is YNNKEL (reference sequence). V lost 4 bases, J lost 2 bases, and 18 bases lay in between. The CDR3 length is 16 residues. CDR3 loop: CASSPWGDPRAYEQYF. The CDR3 nucleotides read TGTGCCAGCAGCCCATGGGGGGACCCCAGAGCCTACGAGCAGTACTTC.